This T cell receptor beta chain is from a study of blood T cells in healthy people across ages. General study results and limits: Greater diversity and more naive CD4+ cells were seen in long-lived donors than in aged donors. Estimates drawn from one million T cells were deemed to understate diversity.

For the second PCR, which ran for about 7 to 11 cycles, a sample-barcoded 5' primer and a J-beta primer mix were used. Each CDR3 protein gets one entry after TCRdb re-called the 5' RACE reads with MiXCR. This table has about 800,000 distinct CDR3 sequences, 55% to 70% appearing once. There are a few counts of this clonotype. The target antigen is unknown. CDR3 length equals 12 residues. J gave up 5 bases and V 6 bases, and 5 bases lay outside the gene matches. CDR1 and CDR2 (germline): GTSNPN, SVGIG (reference sequence). This receptor was taken from a man in his thirties or forties in good health. The sequenced sample was blood. The chain is built from TRBV30 and TRBJ1-2; 8 positions agree with TRBD1. CDR3 bases: TGTGCCTGCGACAGGGGTCCTTATGGCTACACCTTC. It translates to CACDRGPYGYTF.